This section outlines one T cell receptor (beta chain) sequence together with its context. Its antigen is unidentified. The germline V and J ends were trimmed by 3 bases and 0 bases, with 12 bases remaining between them. This CDR3 spans 16 amino acids. Germline CDR1 and CDR2: MNHEY and SVGAGI. Time point in this sample: cycle 4 day 1 (C4D1), after more than five weeks of nivolumab. All trial patients relapsed after autologous stem cell transplantation. Complete response, partial response or progressive disease was recorded as best response. This entry comes from a study of PD-1 blockade in classical Hodgkin lymphoma. Regarding the study as a whole: A reduction in baseline TCR diversity was reportedly seen in newly diagnosed patients relative to healthy donors. There was a significant rise in CD4+ TCR diversity by C4D1, with no such rise for CD8+. Anyone who began nivolumab under 1 year after ASCT was excluded.

Produced via immunoSEQ multiplex PCR; TCRdb's table is partial and in-frame only. The data hold 100,000 or so clones, with approximately 90% observed a single time. The receptor was derived from a human donor with classical Hodgkin lymphoma. The V call is TRBV6-5, the J call TRBJ2-1; D is perhaps TRBD2 (5 bases). This material consisted of peripheral blood mononuclear cells (PBMCs), taken before the fourth cycle of nivolumab. The CDR3 nucleotides read TGTGCCAGCAGTTATTCGCGGGCGAGCTCCTACAATGAGCAGTTCTTC. Translating gives CASSYSRASSYNEQFF.